This T cell receptor beta chain came from a study of T cell repertoires in cytomegalovirus infection. Across the whole study: Epitope selection comprised recently identified HLA-C-restricted CMV epitopes and well-studied HLA-B-restricted CMV epitopes. TCR beta signatures that were public indicated CMV infection and matching HLA type.

Germline CDR1 SGHRS, CDR2 YFSETQ. Between the trimmed V and J ends, which lost 2 bases and 4 bases, there was a span of 24 bases. The CDR3 has 18 amino acids. This clonotype occurred a few times. Its antigen is unidentified. TCRdb analysed the reads with MiXCR anew, one entry per CDR3 protein. The repertoire holds around 710,000 distinct CDR3 sequences, about 27% seen once, with approximately 14% in the top ten. The sample here was cultured CD8+ T cells from PBMCs, taken from culture after CMV antigen stimulation. This rearrangement joins TRBV5-1 to TRBJ1-2, with D tentatively TRBD1 (5 bases). The receptor's source is a human donor in good health (CMV status not recorded). Some clones in this sample may be carry-over from other donors' samples. The CDR3 here is CASSFRSATARAFYGYTF. CDR3 DNA sequence: TGCGCCAGCAGCTTCCGCTCCGCGACAGCCCGTGCTTTCTATGGCTACACCTTC.